This T cell receptor beta chain was obtained from a study of blood T cell repertoires in COVID-19. Turning to the study itself: COVID-19 samples from acute and convalescent phases originated in the United States, Italy and Spain.

Participant ages covered roughly 18 to 89 years across 24 US areas. Cohort allocation depended upon clinical history that participants reported. The V and J ends lost 4 bases and 4 bases respectively, with 10 bases between them. The CDR3 extends over 13 amino acids. Germline V gene sequence: CDR1 LGHDT, CDR2 YNNKEL (reference sequence). Original data processing: Amplified reference gene primers provided the basis for estimating nucleated cell counts. Some clones are missing from TCRdb's copy, which holds only in-frame ones; the method was immunoSEQ multiplex PCR. The DNA was the basis for D and trimming; V, J and clone size are from that table. The sample has about 270,000 clones, around 86% seen once.

The material sequenced was PBMCs or T cells enriched from blood (not recorded which). The V call is TRBV3-1 (or the pseudogene TRBV3-2), the J call TRBJ1-2; D gene ambiguous. The source of this sequence is a young woman who had recovered from COVID-19. The CDR3 DNA sequence: TGTGCCAGCAGCCGACATGTGGGCTATGGCTACACCTTC. This translates into CASSRHVGYGYTF.